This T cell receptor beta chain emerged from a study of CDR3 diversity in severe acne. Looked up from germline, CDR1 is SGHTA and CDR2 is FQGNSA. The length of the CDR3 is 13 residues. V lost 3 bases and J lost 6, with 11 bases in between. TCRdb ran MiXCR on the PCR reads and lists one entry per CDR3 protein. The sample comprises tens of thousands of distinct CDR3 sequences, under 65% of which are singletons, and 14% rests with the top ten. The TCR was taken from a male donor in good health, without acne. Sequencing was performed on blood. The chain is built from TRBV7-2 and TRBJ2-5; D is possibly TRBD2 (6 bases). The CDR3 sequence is CASSFPSVQTQYF. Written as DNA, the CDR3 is TGTGCCAGCAGCTTTCCTAGCGTGCAGACCCAGTACTTC.